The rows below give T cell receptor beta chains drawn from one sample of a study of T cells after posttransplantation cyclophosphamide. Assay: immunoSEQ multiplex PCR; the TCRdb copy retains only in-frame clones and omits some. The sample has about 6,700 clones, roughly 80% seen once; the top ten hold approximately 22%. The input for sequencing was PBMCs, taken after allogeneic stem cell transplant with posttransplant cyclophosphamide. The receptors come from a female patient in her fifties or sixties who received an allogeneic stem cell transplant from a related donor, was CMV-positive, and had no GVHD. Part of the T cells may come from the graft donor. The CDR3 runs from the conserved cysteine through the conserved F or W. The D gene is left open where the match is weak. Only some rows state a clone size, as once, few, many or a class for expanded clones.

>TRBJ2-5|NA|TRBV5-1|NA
CASSLFRQQQETQYF
TGCGCCAGCAGCTTGTTCCGACAGCAGCAAGAGACCCAGTACTTC
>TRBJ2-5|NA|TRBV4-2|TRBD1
CASSLERTGGQETQYF
TGTGCCAGCAGCCTGGAGAGGACAGGGGGCCAAGAGACCCAGTACTTC
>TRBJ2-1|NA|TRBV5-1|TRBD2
CASSLVTSGGLSYNEQFF
TGCGCCAGCAGCTTGGTAACTAGCGGGGGTCTCTCCTACAATGAGCAGTTCTTC
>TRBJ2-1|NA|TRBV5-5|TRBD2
CASRLGLAGGPSSYNEQFF
TGTGCCAGCAGGCTGGGACTAGCGGGGGGACCTTCCTCCTACAATGAGCAGTTCTTC
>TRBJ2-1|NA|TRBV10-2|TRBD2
CASRGLAGGDEQFF
TGCGCCAGCCGTGGACTAGCGGGAGGCGATGAGCAGTTCTTC
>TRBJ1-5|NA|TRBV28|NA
CASAPGERGQPQHF
TGTGCCAGCGCCCCAGGGGAGAGGGGACAGCCCCAGCATTTT
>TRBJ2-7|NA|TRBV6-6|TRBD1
CASSQPGQSYEQYF
TGTGCCAGCAGTCAGCCGGGACAGTCCTACGAGCAGTACTTC
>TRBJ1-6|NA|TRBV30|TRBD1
CAWRDRGQNINSPLHF
TGTGCCTGGAGGGATAGGGGGCAGAATATAAATTCCCCCCTCCACTTT
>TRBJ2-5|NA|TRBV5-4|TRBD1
CASSTDRGQETQYF
TGTGCCAGCAGCACAGACAGGGGGCAAGAGACCCAGTACTTC
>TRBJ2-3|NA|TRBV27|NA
CATIPPGLGTDTQYF
TGTGCCACCATTCCTCCGGGACTCGGCACAGATACGCAGTATTTT
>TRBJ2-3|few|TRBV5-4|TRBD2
CASSHARGGMSDTQYF
TGTGCCAGCAGCCACGCTCGGGGGGGAATGTCAGATACGCAGTATTTT
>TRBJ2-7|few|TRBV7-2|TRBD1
CASSLGGQARYF
TGTGCCAGCAGCTTAGGGGGACAGGCGAGGTACTTC
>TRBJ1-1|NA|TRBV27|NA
CASSLYGQGTNTEAFF
TGTGCCAGCAGTTTATACGGGCAGGGAACGAACACTGAAGCTTTCTTT
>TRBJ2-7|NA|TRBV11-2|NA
CASGTRALLEQYF
TGTGCCAGTGGTACAAGAGCGCTTCTCGAGCAGTACTTC
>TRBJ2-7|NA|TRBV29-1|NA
CSVKGGSYEQYF
TGCAGCGTGAAAGGGGGCTCCTACGAGCAGTACTTC
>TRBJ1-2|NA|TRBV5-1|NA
CASSLGEWGYGYTF
TGCGCCAGCAGCTTGGGGGAGTGGGGTTATGGCTACACCTTC
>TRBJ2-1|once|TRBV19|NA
CASSIDGGNEQFF
TGTGCCAGTAGTATAGACGGAGGCAATGAGCAGTTCTTC
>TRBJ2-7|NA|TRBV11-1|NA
CASSSPYSSYEQYF
TGTGCCAGCAGCTCCCCATACAGCTCCTACGAGCAGTACTTC
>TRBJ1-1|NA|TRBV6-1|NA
CASSLRTENTEAFF
TGTGCCAGCAGTCTACGGACAGAAAACACTGAAGCTTTCTTT
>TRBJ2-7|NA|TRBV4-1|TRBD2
CASSQDRGGSFDEQYF
TGCGCCAGCAGCCAAGATCGGGGGGGTTCTTTTGACGAGCAGTACTTC
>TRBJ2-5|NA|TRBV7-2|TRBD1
CASSSTGTWGETQYF
TGTGCCAGCAGCTCGACAGGGACGTGGGGAGAGACCCAGTACTTC
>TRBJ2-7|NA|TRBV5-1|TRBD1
CASSFRQGSYEQYF
TGCGCCAGCAGCTTTAGACAGGGAAGCTACGAGCAGTACTTC
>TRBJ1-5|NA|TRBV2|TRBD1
CASSEKSGQGIQPQHF
TGTGCCAGCAGTGAAAAGTCGGGACAGGGTATTCAGCCCCAGCATTTT
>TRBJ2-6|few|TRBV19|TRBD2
CASSIEGGSGANVLTF
TGTGCCAGTAGTATAGAGGGGGGGTCTGGGGCCAACGTCCTGACTTTC
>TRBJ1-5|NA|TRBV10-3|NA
CAISEYRQDNQPQHF
TGTGCCATCAGTGAGTATCGACAGGACAATCAGCCCCAGCATTTT
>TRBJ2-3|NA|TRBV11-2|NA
CASSRPTSTDTQYF
TGTGCCAGCAGCCGACCGACTAGCACAGATACGCAGTATTTT
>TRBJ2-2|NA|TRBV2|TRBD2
CASTFGTSGLYNTGELFF
TGTGCCAGCACCTTTGGGACTAGCGGGCTTTACAACACCGGGGAGCTGTTTTTT
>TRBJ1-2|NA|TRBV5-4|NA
CASSPLGGWSYGYTF
TGTGCCAGCAGCCCCCTGGGGGGGTGGTCCTATGGCTACACCTTC
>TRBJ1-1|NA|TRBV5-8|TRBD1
CASSSRTGTEAFF
TGTGCCAGCAGCTCTCGGACAGGCACTGAAGCTTTCTTT
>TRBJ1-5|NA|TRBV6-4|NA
CASSSLDCNQPQHF
TGTGCCAGCAGTTCATTGGACTGCAATCAGCCCCAGCATTTT
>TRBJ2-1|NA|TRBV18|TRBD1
CASSKGQTEQFF
TGTGCCAGCTCAAAGGGACAGACTGAGCAGTTCTTC
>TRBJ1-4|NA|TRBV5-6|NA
CASSLQGQGAAVGKLFF
TGTGCCAGCAGCTTGCAAGGCCAAGGGGCCGCAGTGGGAAAACTGTTTTTT
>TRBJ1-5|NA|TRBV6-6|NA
CASSYRTDQPQHF
TGTGCCAGCAGTTACCGGACAGACCAGCCCCAGCATTTT
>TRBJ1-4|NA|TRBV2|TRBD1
CASRDRGVNNEKLFF
TGTGCCAGCAGGGACAGGGGGGTTAATAATGAAAAACTGTTTTTT
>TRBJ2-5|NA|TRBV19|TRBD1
CASSLRQGLGETQYF
TGTGCCAGTAGTCTTAGACAGGGGCTGGGGGAGACCCAGTACTTC
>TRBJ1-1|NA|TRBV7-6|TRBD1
CASSLAERQGSRNTEAFF
TGTGCCAGCAGCTTAGCCGAGCGACAGGGAAGTAGAAACACTGAAGCTTTCTTT
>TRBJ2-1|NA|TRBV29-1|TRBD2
CSAATAGTSFYNEQFF
TGCAGCGCAGCCACAGCCGGGACTAGTTTCTACAATGAGCAGTTCTTC
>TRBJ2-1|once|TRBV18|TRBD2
CASSRLAKVSYNEQFF
TGTGCCAGCTCAAGACTAGCGAAGGTCTCCTACAATGAGCAGTTCTTC
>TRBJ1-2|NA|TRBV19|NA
CASSIPGIYGYTF
TGTGCCAGTAGTATCCCCGGTATCTATGGCTACACCTTC
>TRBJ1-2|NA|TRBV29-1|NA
CSALHGGFGYTF
TGCAGCGCCCTCCATGGGGGCTTTGGCTACACCTTC
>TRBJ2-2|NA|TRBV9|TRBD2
CASSISGGRGTGELFF
TGTGCCAGCAGCATTAGCGGGGGCCGAGGAACCGGGGAGCTGTTTTTT
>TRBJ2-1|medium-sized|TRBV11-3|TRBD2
CASSLTGTSGSKDEQFF
TGTGCCAGCAGCCTAACCGGGACTAGCGGGAGTAAGGATGAGCAGTTCTTC
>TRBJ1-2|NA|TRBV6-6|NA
CASTSGEAYGYTF
TGTGCCAGCACTTCAGGGGAAGCCTATGGCTACACCTTC
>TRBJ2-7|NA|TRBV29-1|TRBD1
CSVADRGNVGDYEQYF
TGCAGCGTCGCTGACAGGGGAAACGTCGGAGATTACGAGCAGTACTTC
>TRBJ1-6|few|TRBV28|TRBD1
CASSLYAGGNSPLHF
TGTGCCAGCAGTTTATACGCAGGGGGTAATTCACCCCTCCACTTT
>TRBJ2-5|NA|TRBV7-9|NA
CASSTLSGYETQYF
TGTGCCAGCAGCACCTTGTCAGGGTACGAGACCCAGTACTTC
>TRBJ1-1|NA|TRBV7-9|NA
CASSLVGVNTEAFF
TGTGCCAGCAGCTTAGTAGGGGTTAACACTGAAGCTTTCTTT
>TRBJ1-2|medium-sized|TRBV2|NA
CASSDGAGGYGYTF
TGTGCCAGCAGTGATGGGGCTGGTGGGTATGGCTACACCTTC
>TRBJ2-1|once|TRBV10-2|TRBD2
CASSSGTSYHNEQFF
TGCGCCAGCAGTTCCGGGACTAGCTACCACAATGAGCAGTTCTTC
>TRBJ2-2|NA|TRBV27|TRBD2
CASSMGGFTDTGELFF
TGTGCCAGCAGCATGGGGGGGTTCACGGACACCGGGGAGCTGTTTTTT
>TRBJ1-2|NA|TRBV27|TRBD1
CASSSRDRPYGYTF
TGTGCCAGCAGTTCCCGGGACAGACCTTATGGCTACACCTTC
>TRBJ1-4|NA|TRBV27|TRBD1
CASSWGTGATNEKLFF
TGTGCCAGCAGTTGGGGGACAGGGGCGACTAATGAAAAACTGTTTTTT
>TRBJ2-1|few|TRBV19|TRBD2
CATRFGLDYNEQFF
TGTGCCACCCGCTTTGGACTAGATTACAATGAGCAGTTCTTC